This is a list of T cell receptor beta chains from one sample in a study of blood T cell repertoires in COVID-19. TCRdb's table, derived via immunoSEQ multiplex PCR, lists solely in-frame clones and lacks some. The table lists about 480,000 clones, more than 75% of them singletons. Sequencing input: PBMCs or T cells enriched from blood (not recorded which). These receptors were taken from a woman in her 40s who had recovered from COVID-19. The CDR3 runs from the conserved cysteine through the conserved F or W. A D gene is named only where the DNA matches it firmly. Only some rows state a clone size, as once, few, many or a class for expanded clones.

size,D,V,J,CDR3
NA,NA,TRBV19,TRBJ2-2,CASWDIGGELFF
NA,TRBD2,TRBV7-2,TRBJ2-1,CASSLEKREGYNEQFF
NA,TRBD2,TRBV10-3,TRBJ2-7,CAIEREGLYEQYF
NA,NA,TRBV27,TRBJ1-1,CASSSLFNEAFF
once,TRBD2,TRBV24-1,TRBJ2-3,CATSILAGSADTQYF
NA,TRBD2,TRBV5-8,TRBJ2-1,CASSLETSGIPTYNEQFF
NA,TRBD2,TRBV2,TRBJ2-5,CASRPTSGIETQYF
NA,TRBD1,TRBV19,TRBJ2-1,CASKTGTAYNEQFF
many,NA,TRBV7-9,TRBJ2-1,CASSLGRDASNEQFF
NA,TRBD2,TRBV7-9,TRBJ2-7,CAFTSGRSYEQYF